The 9 T cell receptor beta chains below come from one sample, sequenced in a study of OX40 agonist ivuxolimab in advanced cancers. TCRdb keeps only in-frame clones here, not all; method: immunoSEQ multiplex PCR. The sample includes fewer than 100,000 clones, about four fifths of them seen just once. This material consisted of CD4+ or CD8+ T cells sorted from blood, taken in a trial of the OX40 agonist ivuxolimab. These receptors were collected from an adult with an advanced solid tumor such as melanoma, head and neck, liver or kidney cancer.

V is TRBV6-1 and J is TRBJ1-3; D is uncertain. The CDR3 extends over 16 amino acids. The V gene lost 3 bases and the J gene lost 0 bases, with 12 bases spanning the gap. Germline loops: CDR1 MNHNS, CDR2 SASEGT. CDR3 loop: CASSERTPDSGNTIYF. For the CDR3, the DNA is TGTGCCAGCAGTGAGCGGACTCCTGACTCTGGAAACACCATATATTTT.

This chain connects TRBV6-6 to TRBJ2-7; a possible D gene is TRBD2 (5 bases). CDR3 length: 14 residues. V was shortened by 7 bases and J by 1 base, with 14 bases between the two germline ends. CDR1 and CDR2 from the germline V gene are MNHNY and SVGAGI (reference sequence). CDR3 sequence: CASKLDGRSYEQYF. CDR3 DNA sequence: TGTGCCAGCAAACTAGACGGCAGGTCCTACGAGCAGTACTTC.

CDR3 sequence: CASSPNARGGANVLTF. The CDR3 bases are TGTGCCAGCTCACCCAATGCCCGAGGGGGGGCCAACGTCCTGACTTTC. The J gene is TRBJ2-6, the V gene TRBV18; D is possibly TRBD2 (5 bases). The V gene's germline CDR1 is KGHSH and CDR2 LQKENI. V shed 3 bases and J shed 4 bases, with 13 bases lying between them. This CDR3 has 16 residues.

This chain joins TRBV15 and TRBJ1-2, with no clear D. The germline CDR1 and CDR2 sequences are LNHNV and YYDKDF (reference sequence). Trimming removed 2 bases from V and 2 bases from J, with 6 bases in between. This CDR3 is 13 amino acids long. CDR3 loop: CATSRYQNYGYTF. In DNA, the CDR3 is TGTGCCACCAGCAGATATCAGAACTATGGCTACACCTTC.

DNA of the CDR3: TGTGCCAGCAGGGGCGACAGATCAGGGACCAAGACCCAGTACTTC. Its translation: CASRGDRSGTKTQYF. This chain uses TRBV28 with TRBJ2-5; either TRBD1 or TRBD2 may fit D (5 bases each). The V gene's germline CDR1 is MDHEN and CDR2 SYDVKM. V lost 6 bases to trimming and J lost 6 bases, with 20 bases between them. The length of the CDR3 is 15 residues. The variable domain in full, completed from reference TRBV28 and TRBJ2-5, reads DVKVTQSSRYLVKRTGEKVFLECVQDMDHENMFWYRQDPGLGLRLIYFSYDVKMKEKGDIPEGYSVSREKKERFSLILESASTNQTSMYLCASRGDRSGTKTQYFGPGTRLLVL.

The rearrangement links TRBV7-4 to TRBJ1-1; D is ambiguous. V was cut by 3 bases and J by 1 base, with 12 bases left in between. CDR3 length equals 15 residues. CDR1 SGHVT and CDR2 SQSDAQ come from the germline V gene. CDR3 region: CASSFDLIQNTEAFF. The CDR3 nucleotides are TGTGCCAGCAGCTTCGATCTGATCCAGAACACTGAAGCTTTCTTT.

The V and J genes are TRBV19 and TRBJ1-5; D is unresolved. Germline V gene lookup returns CDR1 LNHDA and CDR2 SQIVND (reference sequence). Trimming shortened V by 7 bases and J by 4 bases, and 17 bases separated the two germline ends. CDR3 size: 15 residues. CDR3 protein: CASKTYSGTNQPQHF. DNA of the CDR3: TGTGCCAGTAAAACGTATAGCGGAACGAATCAGCCCCAGCATTTT.

The V gene is TRBV11-1, the J gene TRBJ2-1; unclear D gene. The CDR3 is 11 amino acids. Germline CDR1 SGHAT, CDR2 FQDESV (reference sequence). Trimming cost V 1 base and J 9 bases, with 4 bases left between them. DNA of the CDR3: TGTGCCAGCAGCTTAGTCCGTGAGCAGTTCTTC. Protein sequence: CASSLVREQFF.

This chain uses TRBV7-3 with TRBJ2-1; 7 bases line up with TRBD2. J gave up 6 bases and V 5 bases, and 13 bases lay outside the gene matches. This CDR3 is built from 16 residues. From germline, CDR1 is SGHTA and CDR2 FQGTGA. The CDR3 DNA reads as TGTGCCAGCAGCACAAGGGCAGGCGGGGGTTCCAATGAGCAGTTCTTC. Its translation is CASSTRAGGGSNEQFF. The whole variable domain, remainder taken from reference TRBV7-3 and TRBJ2-1, is GAGVSQTPSNKVTEKGKYVELRCDPISGHTALYWYRQSLGQGPEFLIYFQGTGAADDSGLPNDRFFAVRPEGSVSTLKIQRTERGDSAVYLCASSTRAGGGSNEQFFGPGTRLTVL.